This T cell receptor beta chain was found in a study of OX40 agonist ivuxolimab in advanced cancers. The table came from immunoSEQ multiplex PCR; TCRdb's copy has only in-frame clones and leaves some out. The sample carries 20,000 to 25,000 clones, around 81% recorded once. Germline V gene sequence: CDR1 SNHLY, CDR2 FYNNEI. The CDR3 has 12 amino acids. V shed 8 bases and J shed 7 bases, with 14 bases lying between them. A word on this clone: Its target is not known.

Overall study findings and caveats: Still undetermined is the antigen specificity of the expanded peripheral T cells. Expanded clones belonging to CD8+ T cells outnumbered, on average, those of CD4+.

The sequence came from an adult with an advanced solid tumor such as melanoma, head and neck, liver or kidney cancer. The chain carries TRBV2 and TRBJ2-5, with a tentative D call TRBD2 (5 bases). The sequenced sample was CD4+ or CD8+ T cells sorted from blood, obtained in a trial of the OX40 agonist ivuxolimab. The CDR3 DNA is TGTGCCAGCGAGGGCCTGAAGGTGACCCAGTACTTC. This codes for CASEGLKVTQYF. The variable domain in full, with the rest retrieved from reference TRBV2 and TRBJ2-5, is EPEVTQTPSHQVTQMGQEVILRCVPISNHLYFYWYRQILGQKVEFLVSFYNNEISEKSEIFDDQFSVERPDGSNFTLKIRSTKLEDSAMYFCASEGLKVTQYFGPGTRLLVL.